Listed here is a single T cell receptor (beta chain). Its antigen remains unidentified. TCRdb ran MiXCR on the reads and lists one entry per CDR3 protein. The sample contains 100,000 to 150,000 distinct CDR3 sequences, 24% of which appear only once. The CDR3 is made up of 14 amino acids. Trimming cost V 7 bases and J 4 bases; bases outside gene matches: 6. CDR1 and CDR2 from the germline V gene are MDHEN and SYDVKM. The data stem from a study of T cell repertoires in cytomegalovirus infection. For the study at large: CMV infection plus the matching HLA type was flagged by public TCR beta signatures.

Notes on the study in general: Summed public TCR beta family frequency identified CMV carriers bearing the relevant HLA. Dominant in the ex vivo response were TCR beta clonotypes restricted by HLA-C and specific for CMV.

The rearrangement links TRBV28 to TRBJ2-1, with 8 bases that match TRBD2. The material sequenced was PBMCs, sequenced either directly or after in vitro stimulation (not recorded which). The source is a human donor in good health (CMV status not recorded). Some clones in this sample may be carry-over from other donors' samples. In nucleotides, the CDR3 is TGTGCCAGCAAGAGCGGGGGAGAATACAATGAGCAGTTCTTC. Protein: CASKSGGEYNEQFF.